The next 20 T cell receptor beta chains were all read from a single sample in a study of blood T cell repertoires in COVID-19. The data were produced by immunoSEQ multiplex PCR, yet TCRdb's version contains in-frame clones alone and is incomplete. This table has approximately 220,000 clones, roughly 82% appearing once. Sequenced: peripheral blood. These receptors all stem from a woman in her 70s with acute or convalescent COVID-19.

V gene TRBV28 combines with J gene TRBJ1-3; weak D call: TRBD1 (6 bases). CDR1 MDHEN and CDR2 SYDVKM come from the germline V gene. Trimming shortened V by 4 bases and J by 6 bases, and 13 bases separated the two germline ends. The length of the CDR3 is 14 residues. Here the CDR3 DNA reads TGTGCCAGCAGTTCACAGGGAAATAAAAACACCATATATTTT. Translated: CASSSQGNKNTIYF.

The chain couples TRBV5-8 to TRBJ2-6, with a tentative D call TRBD1 (6 bases). This CDR3 region has 18 residues. CDR1 is SGHTS, CDR2 YDEGEE, per germline. The V gene lost 2 bases and the J gene lost 0 bases, with 15 bases spanning the gap. CDR3 amino acids: CASSFKVRGASGANVLTF. Written as DNA, the CDR3 is TGTGCCAGCAGCTTTAAGGTCAGGGGCGCCTCTGGGGCCAACGTCCTGACTTTC.

This rearrangement joins TRBV4-2 to TRBJ1-6; tentatively, D is TRBD1 (5 bases). The CDR3 runs to 16 residues. Trimming stripped 0 bases from V and 9 bases from J, with 15 bases between. Germline V gives CDR1 LGHNA, CDR2 YNFKEQ. CDR3 coding DNA: TGTGCCAGCAGCCAAGATTGGAGTCAGGGCGGTTCACCCCTCCACTTT. This sequence encodes CASSQDWSQGGSPLHF.

The chain employs TRBV7-9 and TRBJ2-7, with D tentatively TRBD1 (6 bases). CDR1 is SEHNR, CDR2 FQNEAQ, per germline (reference sequence). V gave up 1 base and J gave up 3 bases, with 7 bases separating them. The CDR3 contains 13 residues. For the CDR3, the DNA is TGTGCCAGCAGCTTAGGGACAGTCTACGAGCAGTACTTC. Translating gives CASSLGTVYEQYF.

This clone was seen only a few times. The chain carries TRBV5-6 and TRBJ2-2; 7 nucleotides agree with TRBD1. Germline V lookup: CDR1 SGHDT, CDR2 YYEEEE. Trimming at V came to 2 bases and at J to 5 bases, leaving 9 bases not matched to a gene. The CDR3 extends over 16 amino acids. In DNA, the CDR3 is TGTGCCAGCAGCTTCTATGACAGGGTGGAAACCGGGGAGCTGTTTTTT. This encodes CASSFYDRVETGELFF.

This rearrangement joins TRBV7-2 to TRBJ1-1; TRBD1 might be the D (5 bases). CDR1 and CDR2 (germline): SGHTA, FQGNSA. V lost 5 bases and J lost 6, with 13 bases in between. CDR3 length: 13 residues. The CDR3 is CASSPVQGAEAFF. Written as DNA, the CDR3 is TGTGCCAGCAGCCCGGTGCAGGGCGCTGAAGCTTTCTTT. Drawing the rest from reference TRBV7-2 and TRBJ1-1, the complete variable domain is GAGVSQSPSNKVTEKGKDVELRCDPISGHTALYWYRQSLGQGLEFLIYFQGNSAPDKSGLPSDRFSAERTGGSVSTLTIQRTQQEDSAVYLCASSPVQGAEAFFGQGTRLTVV.

The chain has TRBV7-2 and TRBJ2-5; no clear D gene. V was shortened by 6 bases and J by 2 bases, with 16 bases between the two germline ends. The CDR3 totals 15 residues. Germline CDR1 SGHTA, CDR2 FQGNSA. For the CDR3, the DNA is TGTGCCAGCAGTCGAATGGGCCTTATACAAGAGACCCAGTACTTC. Its protein product is CASSRMGLIQETQYF.

V gene TRBV4-1 combines with J gene TRBJ1-5; possibly TRBD1 for D (5 bases). V lost 0 bases and J 3 bases, leaving 9 bases between the germline ends. Germline-derived CDR1 and CDR2 are MGHRA and YSYEKL. The CDR3 sequence is 15 residues long. CDR3 sequence reads: CASSQEGAFNQPQHF. The CDR3 nucleotides read TGCGCCAGCAGCCAAGAAGGGGCCTTCAATCAGCCCCAGCATTTT.

This sequence joins TRBV9 and TRBJ2-3, with 7 bases fitting TRBD2. CDR1 is SGDLS and CDR2 is YYNGEE in the germline V gene. V dropped 1 base and J dropped 0; count of bases not matched to a gene: 2. The CDR3 has 15 residues. CDR3: CASSVLADSTDTQYF. The CDR3, as DNA: TGTGCCAGCAGCGTACTAGCGGATAGCACAGATACGCAGTATTTT.

This chain joins TRBV2 and TRBJ1-1, with 7 nucleotides matching TRBD1. J gave up 2 bases and V 6 bases, and 9 bases lay outside the gene matches. Germline values: CDR1 SNHLY, CDR2 FYNNEI. CDR3 size: 15 residues. CDR3: CASSLTGTANTEAFF. CDR3 coding DNA: TGTGCCAGCAGCCTCACCGGGACAGCAAACACTGAAGCTTTCTTT.

The rearrangement uses TRBV6-2 or TRBV6-3 and TRBJ2-2; tentative D call: TRBD1 (6 bases). V was shortened by 2 bases and J by 2 bases, with 9 bases between the two germline ends. Germline V CDR1 and CDR2: MNHEY, SVGEGT. This CDR3 comprises 15 residues. DNA of the CDR3: TGTGCCAGCAGTTACGACAGGTTAAACACCGGGGAGCTGTTTTTT. Its translation is CASSYDRLNTGELFF.

V is TRBV12-3 or TRBV12-4 and J is TRBJ1-2; 9 bases are shared with TRBD1. CDR3 size: 13 residues. V lost 6 bases to trimming and J lost 3 bases; unmatched junction nucleotides: 2. This CDR3 is CASRWTGDYGYTF. The DNA of the CDR3 is TGTGCCAGCAGGTGGACAGGGGACTATGGCTACACCTTC.

In this sample, this clone turned up a few times. The chain uses TRBV19 and TRBJ2-2; TRBD1 is a possible D gene (6 bases). The CDR3 covers 14 residues. The germline V and J ends were trimmed by 6 bases and 2 bases, with 10 bases remaining between them. Germline V gene data show CDR1 as LNHDA and CDR2 as SQIVND (reference sequence). This CDR3 reads CASRQQGNTGELFF. CDR3 nucleotide sequence: TGTGCCAGTAGACAACAGGGAAACACCGGGGAGCTGTTTTTT.

The rearrangement uses TRBV7-2 and TRBJ1-1, with D possibly being TRBD1 (5 bases). Between the trimmed V and J ends, which lost 2 bases and 5 bases, there was a span of 15 bases. The CDR3 is made up of 15 amino acids. CDR1 is SGHTA, CDR2 FQGNSA, per germline. The CDR3 protein is CASSLTRGALTEAFF. The CDR3 bases are TGTGCCAGCAGCTTAACAAGGGGTGCCTTAACTGAAGCTTTCTTT.

The chain recombines TRBV29-1 with TRBJ2-2; D is unclear. V was cut by 0 bases and J by 0 bases, with 8 bases left in between. CDR1 is SQVTM, CDR2 ANQGSEA, per germline. The CDR3 extends over 15 amino acids. The chain's CDR3 is CSVEETPSNTGELFF. The DNA of the CDR3 is TGCAGCGTTGAAGAAACACCCTCGAACACCGGGGAGCTGTTTTTT.

The chain carries TRBV4-3 and TRBJ1-2; TRBD1 agrees at 9 bases. V was pared by 3 bases and J by 6 bases, with 8 bases of the junction left unmatched. The CDR3 is made up of 15 amino acids. Germline V gene sequence: CDR1 LGHNA, CDR2 YSLEER. CDR3 nucleotides: TGCGCCAGCAGCCAGAGTCCCGGGACAGGGAATGGCTACACCTTC. It specifies CASSQSPGTGNGYTF.

The CDR3 DNA reads as TGTGCCAGCAGCGGACAGGGAGCCTCCTACGAGCAGTACTTC. This sequence encodes CASSGQGASYEQYF. The rearrangement uses TRBV3-1 (or the pseudogene TRBV3-2) and TRBJ2-7; 8 nucleotides match TRBD1. This CDR3 is built from 14 residues. The germline V gene has CDR1 LGHDT and CDR2 YNNKEL (reference sequence). Trimming took 5 bases from V and 0 from J; bases not matched to a gene: 3.

The J gene is TRBJ1-2, the V gene TRBV15; 8 bases align to TRBD1. CDR1 and CDR2 from the germline V gene are LNHNV and YYDKDF (reference sequence). J gave up 3 bases and V 5 bases, and 5 bases lay outside the gene matches. CDR3 size: 14 residues. CDR3 nucleotide sequence: TGTGCCACCAGCCGATTGGGACAGGACTATGGCTACACCTTC. Translation: CATSRLGQDYGYTF.

The chain has TRBV5-4 and TRBJ2-7; 8 positions match TRBD1. Germline V gene sequence: CDR1 SGHNT, CDR2 YYREEE (reference sequence). There are 14 residues in the CDR3. Trimming took 4 bases from V and 6 from J; bases not matched to a gene: 9. CDR3 residues: CASSVGGQGVEQYF. The DNA for the CDR3 is TGTGCCAGCAGCGTGGGAGGACAGGGAGTCGAGCAGTACTTC.

The gene calls are TRBV30 and TRBJ1-5; perhaps TRBD1 as D (6 bases). Trimming pared 2 bases from V and 1 base from J, leaving 9 bases between. The germline gives CDR1 GTSNPN, CDR2 SVGIG (reference sequence). The CDR3 is 14 residues long. CDR3 DNA: TGTGCCTGGAGTACAGGGACGAGCAATCAGCCCCAGCATTTT. It codes for CAWSTGTSNQPQHF.